This TCR beta chain came from a study of molecular identifiers for immune sequencing clone quantification. TCRdb re-called the PCR reads with MiXCR, one entry per CDR3 protein. The repertoire holds 40,000 or so distinct CDR3 sequences, with roughly a fifth as singletons. This clonotype was found many times. The germline V gene has CDR1 SGHNT and CDR2 YYREEE (reference sequence). This CDR3 spans 13 amino acids. Trimming removed 2 bases from V and 5 bases from J, with 11 bases in between. Sequencing was carried out using naive CD8+ T cells from blood, with Jurkat cell RNA spiked in. The subset: FACS-sorted CD8+CD4-CCR7+CD45RA+ naive T cells. The rearrangement uses TRBV5-4 and TRBJ2-7; D call uncertain. This receptor was identified in a human donor in good health. Some libraries in this study had Jurkat cell RNA spiked in. The CDR3 DNA reads TGTGCCAGCAGCTTTGATGGAGACGACGAGCAGTACTTC. This codes for CASSFDGDDEQYF.